The 25 T cell receptor beta chains in this list originate from one sample, sequenced in a study of chemoradiotherapy in HPV16-positive cancers. Some clones are missing from TCRdb's copy, which holds only in-frame ones; the method was immunoSEQ multiplex PCR. The data show tens of thousands of clones, around nine tenths seen once. The starting material was blood, obtained from a patient who underwent chemoradiotherapy. The receptors stem from a human donor with HPV-associated anogenital cancer.

V gene TRBV7-6 combines with J gene TRBJ1-1; D not certain. V gave up 0 bases and J gave up 3 bases, with 5 bases separating them. The CDR3 spans 13 residues. Germline values: CDR1 SGHVS, CDR2 FNYEAQ. DNA for the CDR3: TGTGCCAGCAGCTTAGCGTTTGACACTGAAGCTTTCTTT. Translation gives CASSLAFDTEAFF. Based on the CDR3 plus reference TRBV7-6 and TRBJ1-1, the full variable domain is GAGVSQSPRYKVTKRGQDVALRCDPISGHVSLYWYRQALGQGPEFLTYFNYEAQQDKSGLPNDRFSAERPEGSISTLTIQRTEQRDSAMYRCASSLAFDTEAFFGQGTRLTVV.

The CDR3 DNA reads TGTGCCAGCTCACCTGGACTAGCGGGAGCCTACAATGAGCAGTTCTTC. Its protein is CASSPGLAGAYNEQFF. The chain recombines TRBV18 with TRBJ2-1; 13 positions agree with TRBD2. The CDR3 contains 16 residues. Trimming cost V 3 bases and J 2 bases; bases outside gene matches: 1. Germline CDR1 is KGHSH and CDR2 is LQKENI.

The chain links TRBV27 to TRBJ1-2, with 10 positions matching TRBD1. After removal of 6 bases from V and 4 bases from J, the junction contained 5 bases not matched to a gene. The CDR3 loop spans 14 amino acids. Per the germline V gene, CDR1 is MNHEY and CDR2 is SMNVEV (reference sequence). CDR3 sequence reads: CASSTGTGVYGYTF. The CDR3 coding sequence is TGTGCCAGCAGCACCGGGACAGGGGTCTATGGCTACACCTTC.

The V gene is TRBV13, the J gene TRBJ1-3, with a possible D match to TRBD1 (5 bases). Germline V lookup: CDR1 PRHDT, CDR2 FYEKMQ (reference sequence). The CDR3 is 16 residues long. The V and J ends lost 5 bases and 2 bases respectively, with 16 bases between them. The CDR3 region is CASSPRSRGAGNTIYF. The CDR3 DNA reads TGTGCCAGCAGCCCCCGAAGTCGGGGCGCTGGAAACACCATATATTTT.

A note on this clone: The sample has other DNA sequences that encode this CDR3 too. The chain combines TRBV11-2 with TRBJ1-2; D perhaps matches TRBD1 (5 bases). This CDR3 has 15 amino acids. Looked up from germline, CDR1 is SGHAT and CDR2 is FQNNGV. Trimming pared 0 bases from V and 0 bases from J, leaving 8 bases between. CDR3: CASSLERGSNYGYTF. CDR3 DNA sequence: TGTGCCAGCAGCTTAGAGAGGGGATCTAACTATGGCTACACCTTC.

The rearrangement links TRBV4-2 to TRBJ1-5, with 11 bases lining up with TRBD1. V was pared by 2 bases and J by 6 bases, with 12 bases of the junction left unmatched. The length of the CDR3 is 18 residues. Germline V gene lookup returns CDR1 LGHNA and CDR2 YNFKEQ. DNA for the CDR3: TGTGCCAGCAGCCAAAACCCGGACAGGGGGCGATGGGGTCAGCCCCAGCATTTT. It codes for CASSQNPDRGRWGQPQHF.

This chain uses TRBV10-2 with TRBJ2-5; 13 bases are a match to TRBD2. The CDR3 runs to 19 residues. Germline V gene sequence: CDR1 WSHSY, CDR2 SAAADI. The V segment lost 2 bases and the J segment 1 base; nucleotides outside the gene matches: 10. In DNA form, the CDR3 reads TGCGCCAGCAGTGAGAAGGGCGGACTAGCGGGAGCCCGCCAAGAGACCCAGTACTTC. This encodes CASSEKGGLAGARQETQYF.

The V and J genes are TRBV5-6 and TRBJ2-7; no firm D call. The CDR3 covers 11 residues. Germline V lookup: CDR1 SGHDT, CDR2 YYEEEE. The V end lost 4 bases, the J end lost 2 bases, and 4 bases lay between the germline ends. The CDR3 sequence: CASSVTYEQYF. The CDR3 bases are TGTGCCAGCAGCGTCACCTACGAGCAGTACTTC.

V is TRBV2 and J is TRBJ2-7; no reliable D call. This CDR3 spans 12 amino acids. Germline-derived CDR1 and CDR2 are SNHLY and FYNNEI. The V and J ends lost 4 bases and 3 bases respectively, with 7 bases between them. In nucleotides, the CDR3 is TGTGCCAGCAGTGGAAAGCTCTACGAGCAGTACTTC. It specifies CASSGKLYEQYF. The whole variable domain, remainder taken from reference TRBV2 and TRBJ2-7, is EPEVTQTPSHQVTQMGQEVILRCVPISNHLYFYWYRQILGQKVEFLVSFYNNEISEKSEIFDDQFSVERPDGSNFTLKIRSTKLEDSAMYFCASSGKLYEQYFGPGTRLTVT.

J is TRBJ1-1 and V is TRBV7-9, with D maybe TRBD1 (5 bases). The CDR3 extends over 15 amino acids. Germline lookup yields CDR1 SEHNR and CDR2 FQNEAQ (reference sequence). Trimming pared 0 bases from V and 5 bases from J, leaving 13 bases between. The chain's CDR3 is CASSLASQGGTEAFF. The CDR3 coding sequence is TGTGCCAGCAGCTTAGCGTCCCAGGGTGGTACTGAAGCTTTCTTT. Looking up the rest from reference TRBV7-9 and TRBJ1-1 gives the full variable domain: DTGVSQNPRHKITKRGQNVTFRCDPISEHNRLYWYRQTLGQGPEFLTYFQNEAQLEKSRLLSDRFSAERPKGSFSTLEIQRTEQGDSAMYLCASSLASQGGTEAFFGQGTRLTVV.

This chain links TRBV9 with TRBJ2-7; possible D gene TRBD2, 5 bases. The germline V and J ends were trimmed by 4 bases and 2 bases, with 16 bases remaining between them. The V gene's germline CDR1 is SGDLS and CDR2 YYNGEE. The CDR3 length is 15 residues. The CDR3 coding sequence is TGTGCCAGCAGCCCCCGCGACTACCAGACCTACGAGCAGTACTTC. Amino acid sequence: CASSPRDYQTYEQYF.

V is TRBV10-1 and J is TRBJ2-7, with D hard to call. The V and J ends lost 7 bases and 4 bases respectively, with 14 bases between them. The CDR3 has 13 residues. Germline CDR1 WNHNN, CDR2 SYGVQD (reference sequence). The CDR3 bases are TGCGCCAGCATTCGCTCGCGGCGGTACGAGCAGTACTTC. The encoded protein is CASIRSRRYEQYF.

This clone was seen more than once but under ten times. The rearrangement links TRBV4-1 to TRBJ1-5, with D possibly being TRBD1 (6 bases). The length of the CDR3 is 14 residues. The V and J ends lost 4 bases and 2 bases respectively, with 9 bases between them. Germline V gene lookup returns CDR1 MGHRA and CDR2 YSYEKL. This CDR3 reads CASSRTEGNQPQHF. The DNA for the CDR3 is TGCGCCAGCAGCCGGACAGAGGGCAATCAGCCCCAGCATTTT.

The rearrangement uses TRBV5-1 and TRBJ2-3; 10 positions match TRBD2. Losses at the gene ends were 0 bases for V and 3 bases for J; bases not matched to a gene: 4. Germline loops: CDR1 SGHRS, CDR2 YFSETQ. This CDR3 contains 16 residues. CDR3 DNA: TGCGCCAGCAGCTTGGGGGCTAGCGGGAGAACAGATACGCAGTATTTT. Protein sequence: CASSLGASGRTDTQYF.

J is TRBJ1-1 and V is TRBV4-1, with D hard to call. The V and J ends lost 3 bases and 7 bases respectively, with 18 bases between them. Germline V gene sequence: CDR1 MGHRA, CDR2 YSYEKL. The CDR3 has 15 amino acids. The CDR3 DNA follows: TGCGCCAGCAGCCACCCCCAGGCGGGTTTGAGTGAAGCTTTCTTT. This sequence encodes CASSHPQAGLSEAFF.

This clone was counted a single time. This chain uses TRBV4-1 with TRBJ2-1; 8 positions agree with TRBD2. The CDR3 sequence is 17 residues long. The ends lost 0 bases at V and 2 bases at J; junction bases unmatched: 6. CDR1 and CDR2 (germline): MGHRA, YSYEKL. The CDR3 protein is CASSQEAGTRPYNEQFF. The CDR3 DNA reads as TGCGCCAGCAGCCAAGAAGCAGGGACTAGACCCTACAATGAGCAGTTCTTC.

The genes are TRBV19 and TRBJ2-3, with 11 bases fitting TRBD2. The CDR3 runs to 17 residues. Germline CDR1 LNHDA, CDR2 SQIVND (reference sequence). The V gene end was trimmed by 3 bases and the J gene end by 8 bases; junction bases not matched to a gene: 13. The DNA of the CDR3 is TGTGCCAGTAGTATGCGTCTAGCGGGGGGCCCCTTCGGTACGCAGTATTTT. The encoded protein is CASSMRLAGGPFGTQYF.

The chain links TRBV20-1 to TRBJ2-3; D is unresolved. CDR3 length: 9 residues. Germline V gene lookup returns CDR1 DFQATT and CDR2 SNEGSKA (reference sequence). The DNA of the CDR3 is TGCTCCCTGGGGGATACGCAGTATTTT. Amino acid sequence: CSLGDTQYF.

The gene calls are TRBV27 and TRBJ1-1; tentatively, D is TRBD1 (5 bases). This CDR3 has 14 residues. V was clipped by 0 bases and J by 4 bases, with 9 bases between them. Germline loops: CDR1 MNHEY, CDR2 SMNVEV (reference sequence). CDR3: CASSLSPGITEAFF. Written as DNA, the CDR3 is TGTGCCAGCAGTTTATCTCCAGGGATCACTGAAGCTTTCTTT.

V and J are TRBV9 and TRBJ2-1; D might be TRBD1 (6 bases). Germline V CDR1 and CDR2: SGDLS, YYNGEE. Trimming left V 2 bases short and J 7 bases short, with 13 bases between. The CDR3 extends over 14 amino acids. The CDR3 DNA follows: TGTGCCAGCAGCGTGCAGGGGACGGCTAATGAGCAGTTCTTC. Its protein is CASSVQGTANEQFF.

The CDR3 loop reads CTSSPHSGSRLYGYTF. The CDR3 bases are TGCACCAGCAGCCCGCATTCGGGCAGCCGGCTCTATGGCTACACCTTC. V gene TRBV1 combines with J gene TRBJ1-2. TRBV1 is termed a pseudogene. This CDR3 spans 16 amino acids.

The chain uses TRBV6-5 and TRBJ1-1; D is uncertain. The CDR3 runs 11 residues. V lost 10 bases and J 10 bases, leaving 16 bases between the germline ends. The germline V gene encodes CDR1 MNHEY and CDR2 SVGAGI. The CDR3 DNA sequence: TGTGCCATCTTAGGACGGCGGGGAGCTTTCTTT. Translation gives CAILGRRGAFF.

The J gene is TRBJ2-5, the V gene TRBV5-1; TRBD1 might be the D (5 bases). V was cut by 2 bases and J by 0 bases, with 11 bases left in between. Germline CDR1 reads SGHRS; CDR2 reads YFSETQ. This CDR3 comprises 15 residues. The CDR3 loop is CASSFSGRYQETQYF. Written as DNA, the CDR3 is TGCGCCAGCAGCTTCTCAGGGCGGTACCAAGAGACCCAGTACTTC.

A few counts support this clone. The chain uses TRBV5-4 and TRBJ2-1; TRBD2 matches 8 bases. The CDR3 is made up of 15 amino acids. Looked up from germline, CDR1 is SGHNT and CDR2 is YYREEE (reference sequence). The trim removed 5 bases at V and 3 bases at J, leaving 7 bases unmatched. The CDR3 reads CASSSRGGFYNEQFF. CDR3 in DNA: TGTGCCAGCAGTTCTCGGGGGGGCTTCTACAATGAGCAGTTCTTC.

The CDR3 protein is CASSLGRRAEAFF. In nucleotides, the CDR3 is TGTGCCAGCAGCTTGGGCAGGAGGGCTGAAGCTTTCTTT. V is TRBV7-2 and J is TRBJ1-1; D unresolved. Trimming took 3 bases from V and 6 from J, leaving 11 bases between them. The CDR3 has 13 residues. Germline CDR1 reads SGHTA; CDR2 reads FQGNSA.